Listed below are T cell receptor beta chains from one sample, sequenced in a study of blood T cell repertoires in COVID-19. Measured with immunoSEQ multiplex PCR; TCRdb has only the in-frame clones, and not every one. The sample holds 200,000 to 250,000 clones, approximately 80% seen once. The sample was PBMCs or T cells enriched from blood (not recorded which). The receptor source for this set is a woman aged 60 to 75 who had recovered from COVID-19. Both conserved end residues are trimmed from each CDR3.

V gene | CDR3 protein
TRBV5-6 | ASSLPGTDTQY
TRBV4-2 | ASSPEQGFGANEKLF
TRBV6-5 | ASSPQGNYGYT
TRBV5-1 | ASSLGASYYEQY
TRBV5-8 | ASSAQQGQPQH
TRBV7-6 | ASSGNRGNTEAF
TRBV5-6 | ASSSSNPGQNSPLH
TRBV7-2 | ATRTGGGASYEQY
TRBV19 | ATTHRGETGELF
TRBV6-6 | ASSLTRNYEQY
TRBV30 | ASVNPVSGRAGSHEQY
TRBV19 | ASTSGQANTEAF
TRBV3-1/TRBV3-2 | ASSLYHLFPGQGFNTIY
TRBV12-5 | ASGSRQGFGNTEAF
TRBV5-4 | ASSYGLGTDTQY
TRBV7-8 | ASSLQLAFYEQY
TRBV21-1 | ASSDTPLNSPLH
TRBV4-2 | ASSPSSPQETQY
TRBV5-1 | ASSLALPTHRRFNYGYT
TRBV7-2 | ASSPLPGTGELF
TRBV6-5 | ASPNTYTGELF
TRBV7-9 | ASSLGKRGENQETQY